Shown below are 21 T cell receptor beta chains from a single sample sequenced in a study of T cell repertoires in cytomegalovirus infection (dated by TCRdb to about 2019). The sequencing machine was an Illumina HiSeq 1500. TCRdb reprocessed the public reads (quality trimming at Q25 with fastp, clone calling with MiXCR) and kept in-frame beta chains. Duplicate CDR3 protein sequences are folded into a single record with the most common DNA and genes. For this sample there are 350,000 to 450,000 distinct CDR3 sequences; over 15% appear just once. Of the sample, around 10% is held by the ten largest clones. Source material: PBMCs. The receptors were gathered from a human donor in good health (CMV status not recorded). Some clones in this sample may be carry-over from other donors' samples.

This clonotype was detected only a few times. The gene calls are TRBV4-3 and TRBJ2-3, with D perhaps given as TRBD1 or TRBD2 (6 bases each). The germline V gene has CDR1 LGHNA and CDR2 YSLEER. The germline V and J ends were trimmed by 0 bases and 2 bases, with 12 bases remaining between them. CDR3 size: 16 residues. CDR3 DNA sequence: TGCGCCAGCAGCCAAGATAAGACGGGGGCCACAGATACGCAGTATTTT. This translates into CASSQDKTGATDTQYF.

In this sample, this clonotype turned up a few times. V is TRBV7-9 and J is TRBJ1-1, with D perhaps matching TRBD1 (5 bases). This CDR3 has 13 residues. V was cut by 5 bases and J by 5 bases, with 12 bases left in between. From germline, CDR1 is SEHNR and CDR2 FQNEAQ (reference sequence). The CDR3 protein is CASSPRDATEAFF. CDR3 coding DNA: TGTGCCAGCAGCCCCAGGGATGCGACTGAAGCTTTCTTT.

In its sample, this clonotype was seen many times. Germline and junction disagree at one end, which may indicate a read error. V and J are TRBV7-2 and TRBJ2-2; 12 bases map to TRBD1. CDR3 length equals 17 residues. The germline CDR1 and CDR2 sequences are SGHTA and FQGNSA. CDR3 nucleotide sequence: TGTGCCAGCAGCTTAGTTGGCGGGACAGGGGGCACCCGGGAGCTGTTTTTT. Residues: CASSLVGGTGGTRELFF. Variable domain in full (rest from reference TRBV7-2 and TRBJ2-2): GAGVSQSPSNKVTEKGKDVELRCDPISGHTALYWYRQSLGQGLEFLIYFQGNSAPDKSGLPSDRFSAERTGGSVSTLTIQRTQQEDSAVYLCASSLVGGTGGTRELFFGEGSRLTVL.

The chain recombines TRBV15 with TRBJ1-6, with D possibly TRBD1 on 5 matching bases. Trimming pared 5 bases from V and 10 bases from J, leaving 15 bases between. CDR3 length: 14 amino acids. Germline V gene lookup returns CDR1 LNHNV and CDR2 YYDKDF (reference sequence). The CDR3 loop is CATSAEQGGSPLHF. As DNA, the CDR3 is TGTGCCACCAGCGCCGAGCAGGGAGGCTCACCCCTCCACTTT.

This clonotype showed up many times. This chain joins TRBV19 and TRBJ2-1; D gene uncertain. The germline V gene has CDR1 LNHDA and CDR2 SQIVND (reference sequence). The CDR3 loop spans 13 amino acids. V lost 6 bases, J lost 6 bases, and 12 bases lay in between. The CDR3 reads CASRIPRTNEQFF. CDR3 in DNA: TGTGCCAGTAGAATCCCGCGGACCAATGAGCAGTTCTTC.

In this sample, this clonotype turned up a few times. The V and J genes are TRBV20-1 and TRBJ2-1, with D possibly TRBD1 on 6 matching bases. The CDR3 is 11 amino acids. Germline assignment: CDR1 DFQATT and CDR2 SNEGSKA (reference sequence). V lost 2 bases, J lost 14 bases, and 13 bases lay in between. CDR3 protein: CSARNRDGEFF. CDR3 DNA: TGCAGTGCTAGAAACAGGGACGGGGAGTTCTTC.

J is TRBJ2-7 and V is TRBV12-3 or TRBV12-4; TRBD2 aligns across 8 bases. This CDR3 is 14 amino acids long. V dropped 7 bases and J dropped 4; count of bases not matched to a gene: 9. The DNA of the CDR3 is TGTGCCAGCACCGTTGCGGGAGGTTTTTACGAGCAGTACTTC. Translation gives CASTVAGGFYEQYF.

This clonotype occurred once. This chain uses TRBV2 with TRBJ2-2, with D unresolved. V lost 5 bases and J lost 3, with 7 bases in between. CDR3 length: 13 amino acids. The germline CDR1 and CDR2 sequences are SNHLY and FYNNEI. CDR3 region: CASSPAHTGELFF. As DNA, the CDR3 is TGTGCCAGCAGTCCTGCTCACACCGGGGAGCTGTTTTTT.

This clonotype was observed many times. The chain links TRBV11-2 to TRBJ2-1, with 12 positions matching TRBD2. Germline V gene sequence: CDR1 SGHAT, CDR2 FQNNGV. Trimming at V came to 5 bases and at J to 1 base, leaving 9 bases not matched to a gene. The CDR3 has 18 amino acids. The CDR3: CASSPRLAGVGSYNEQFF. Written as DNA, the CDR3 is TGTGCCAGCAGCCCCAGACTAGCGGGAGTTGGGTCCTACAATGAGCAGTTCTTC.

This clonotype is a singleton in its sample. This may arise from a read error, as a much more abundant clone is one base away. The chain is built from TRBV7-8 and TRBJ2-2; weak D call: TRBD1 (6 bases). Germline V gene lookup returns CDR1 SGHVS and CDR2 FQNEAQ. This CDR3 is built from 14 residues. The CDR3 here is CASNVQGNTAELFF. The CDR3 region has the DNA TGTGCCAGCAACGTACAGGGTAACACCGCGGAGCTGTTTTTT.

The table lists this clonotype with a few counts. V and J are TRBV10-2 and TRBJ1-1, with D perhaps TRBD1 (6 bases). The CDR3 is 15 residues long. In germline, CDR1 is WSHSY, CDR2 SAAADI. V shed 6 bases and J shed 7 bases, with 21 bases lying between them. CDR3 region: CASSLHLTPQGEAFF. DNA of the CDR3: TGCGCCAGCAGCTTACATCTTACCCCACAGGGTGAAGCTTTCTTT.

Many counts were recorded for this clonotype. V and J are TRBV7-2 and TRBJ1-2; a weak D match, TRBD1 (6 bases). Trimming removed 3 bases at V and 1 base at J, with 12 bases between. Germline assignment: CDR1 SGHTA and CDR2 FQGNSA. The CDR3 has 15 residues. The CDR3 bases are TGTGCCAGCAGCTTGGAACAGGGATATAACTATGGCTACACCTTC. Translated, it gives CASSLEQGYNYGYTF. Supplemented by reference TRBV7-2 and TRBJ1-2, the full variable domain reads GAGVSQSPSNKVTEKGKDVELRCDPISGHTALYWYRQSLGQGLEFLIYFQGNSAPDKSGLPSDRFSAERTGGSVSTLTIQRTQQEDSAVYLCASSLEQGYNYGYTFGSGTRLTVV.

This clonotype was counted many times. CDR3 amino acids: CASSYSELAYEQYF. The CDR3 DNA reads TGTGCCAGCAGTTACTCCGAGCTCGCCTACGAGCAGTACTTC. V usage is TRBV6-5 and J usage is TRBJ2-7; no clear D. This CDR3 has 14 residues. Germline V gene sequence: CDR1 MNHEY, CDR2 SVGAGI. The ends were cut back, 0 bases at V and 2 bases at J, with 8 bases in the middle.

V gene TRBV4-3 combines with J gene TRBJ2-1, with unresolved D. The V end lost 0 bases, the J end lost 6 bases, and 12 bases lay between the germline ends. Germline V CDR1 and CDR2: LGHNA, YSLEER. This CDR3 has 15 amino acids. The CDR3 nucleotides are TGCGCCAGCAGCCAAGACCCTAATTGGGGCAATGAGCAGTTCTTC. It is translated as CASSQDPNWGNEQFF.

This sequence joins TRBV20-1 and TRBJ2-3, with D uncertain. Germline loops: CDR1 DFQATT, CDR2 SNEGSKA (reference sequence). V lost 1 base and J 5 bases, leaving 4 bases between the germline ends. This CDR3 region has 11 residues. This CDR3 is CSARVEDTQYF. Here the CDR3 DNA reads TGCAGTGCTAGAGTTGAAGATACGCAGTATTTT.

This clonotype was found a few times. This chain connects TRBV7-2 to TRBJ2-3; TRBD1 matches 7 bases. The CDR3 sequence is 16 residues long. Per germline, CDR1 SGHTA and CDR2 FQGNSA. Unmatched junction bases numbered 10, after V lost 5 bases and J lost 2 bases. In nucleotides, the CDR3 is TGTGCCAGCAGCCTGCAACCGGGACAGAACACAGATACGCAGTATTTT. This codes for CASSLQPGQNTDTQYF.

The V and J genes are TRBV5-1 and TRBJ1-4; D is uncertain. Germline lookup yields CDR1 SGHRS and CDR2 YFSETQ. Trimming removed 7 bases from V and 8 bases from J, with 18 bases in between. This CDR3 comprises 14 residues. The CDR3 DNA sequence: TGCGCCAGCCAGGAGGGAGGGCTCGACGAAAAACTGTTTTTT. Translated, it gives CASQEGGLDEKLFF.

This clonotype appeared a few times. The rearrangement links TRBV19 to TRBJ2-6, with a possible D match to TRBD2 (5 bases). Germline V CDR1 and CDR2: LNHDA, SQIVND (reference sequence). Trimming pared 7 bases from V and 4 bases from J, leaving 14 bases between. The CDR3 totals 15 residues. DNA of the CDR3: TGTGCCAGTACCAATCGCGGGTTGGGGGCCAACGTCCTGACTTTC. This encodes CASTNRGLGANVLTF.

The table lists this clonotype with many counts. CDR3 in amino acids: CASSLEGGQSTDTQYF. CDR3 coding DNA: TGTGCCAGCAGCTTAGAGGGGGGCCAGAGCACAGATACGCAGTATTTT. This chain uses TRBV7-8 with TRBJ2-3; D is tentatively TRBD1 or TRBD2 (6 bases each). The CDR3 extends over 16 amino acids. Germline assignment: CDR1 SGHVS and CDR2 FQNEAQ. V was pared by 1 base and J by 0 bases, with 11 bases between.

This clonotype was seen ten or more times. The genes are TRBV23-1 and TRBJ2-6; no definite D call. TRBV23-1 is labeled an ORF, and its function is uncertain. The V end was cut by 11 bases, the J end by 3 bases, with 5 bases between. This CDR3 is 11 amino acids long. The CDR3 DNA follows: TGCGCCGCTTTTGGGGCCAACGTCCTGACTTTC. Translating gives CAAFGANVLTF.

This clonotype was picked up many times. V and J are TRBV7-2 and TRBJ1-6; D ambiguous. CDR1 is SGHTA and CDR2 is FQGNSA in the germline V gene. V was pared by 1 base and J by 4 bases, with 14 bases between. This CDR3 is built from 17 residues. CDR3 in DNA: TGTGCCAGCAGCTTAGGAATCGACACGAGATATAATTCACCCCTCCACTTT. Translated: CASSLGIDTRYNSPLHF.